A single sample is the source of the 11 T cell receptor beta chains below, sequenced in a study of regulatory T cells in long-lasting Graves disease. Building of the TCR beta libraries involved iRepertoire HTBI primers and Arm-PCR of CDR3 regions. TCRdb reprocessed the multiplex PCR reads via MiXCR and lists one record per CDR3 protein. This repertoire shows approximately 690,000 distinct CDR3 sequences, around 30% found once; its top ten account for about 42%. Time point indicated: persistent/refractory GD, antithyroid drugs over 5 years with positive TRAb. RNA extracted from PBMCs served as the sequencing template. The material sequenced was peripheral blood mononuclear cells (PBMCs), taken when the disease was refractory, from a patient treated with antithyroid drugs. The receptors were gathered from a female donor with Graves disease.

The chain combines TRBV10-3 with TRBJ1-4; 9 bases fit TRBD1. V shed 0 bases, J shed 6 bases, and the junction held 5 bases outside the gene matches. Germline V gene sequence: CDR1 ENHRY, CDR2 SYGVKD. This CDR3 has 16 residues. CDR3 sequence (DNA): TGTGCCATCAGTGAGTCCTTGGACAGGGGCGATGAAAAACTGTTTTTT. Translated: CAISESLDRGDEKLFF.

This clonotype was observed a few times. The chain is built from TRBV20-1 and TRBJ1-1; weak D call: TRBD1 (6 bases). The CDR3 has 15 residues. V was cut by 6 bases and J by 0 bases, with 17 bases left in between. Per the germline V gene, CDR1 is DFQATT and CDR2 is SNEGSKA (reference sequence). CDR3 sequence reads: CSALLRGQLNTEAFF. DNA for the CDR3: TGCAGTGCCCTCCTTCGTGGACAGCTGAACACTGAAGCTTTCTTT.

This chain links TRBV3-1 with TRBJ2-7, with 16 bases fitting TRBD2. This CDR3 has 17 residues. Trimming at V came to 2 bases and at J to 2 bases, leaving 3 bases not matched to a gene. Germline V lookup: CDR1 LGHDT, CDR2 YNNKEL (reference sequence). The CDR3 here is CASSQQGLAGGAYEQYF. The CDR3 nucleotides are TGTGCCAGCAGCCAACAGGGACTAGCGGGAGGGGCCTACGAGCAGTACTTC.

This clonotype has a handful of counts. The chain has TRBV3-1 and TRBJ1-2, with 10 positions matching TRBD1. After removal of 0 bases from V and 3 bases from J, the junction contained 7 bases not matched to a gene. Germline-derived CDR1 and CDR2 are LGHDT and YNNKEL (reference sequence). The CDR3 has 17 residues. The CDR3 DNA reads TGTGCCAGCAGCCAAGAACGGTGGGACAGGGGTGACTATGGCTACACCTTC. Its translation: CASSQERWDRGDYGYTF.

With regard to this clonotype: A much more abundant neighbour one base away suggests this may be a read error. The chain combines TRBV2 with TRBJ1-1; possibly TRBD1 for D (6 bases). The CDR3 is 12 amino acids. Germline V gene data show CDR1 as SNHLY and CDR2 as FYNNEI. V was clipped by 7 bases and J by 6 bases, with 12 bases between them. CDR3 sequence reads: CASNQGHAEAFF. CDR3 DNA: TGTGCCAGCAACCAGGGGCACGCTGAAGCTTTCTTT.

The table lists this clonotype with a few counts. The chain recombines TRBV20-1 with TRBJ2-7, with TRBD2 matching 9 bases. CDR1 is DFQATT and CDR2 is SNEGSKA in the germline V gene (reference sequence). Germline trimming cut 1 base from V and 5 bases from J; bases unmatched to any gene: 6. The CDR3 contains 14 residues. The CDR3 DNA reads as TGCAGTGCTAGAGTCCGGCGGGAGGGCCACGAGCAGTACTTC. Translating it yields CSARVRREGHEQYF.

V gene TRBV7-8 combines with J gene TRBJ2-2, with D possibly TRBD1 on 6 matching bases. Trimming cost V 5 bases and J 3 bases, with 16 bases left between them. This CDR3 is built from 16 residues. Germline assignment: CDR1 SGHVS and CDR2 FQNEAQ. CDR3: CASSPQTGQDTGELFF. The CDR3 DNA reads TGTGCCAGCAGCCCACAAACGGGACAAGACACCGGGGAGCTGTTTTTT.

The CDR3 protein is CASSDGQLFEAFF. The CDR3 DNA is TGTGCCAGCAGTGATGGACAGCTTTTTGAAGCTTTCTTT. The chain couples TRBV6-1 to TRBJ1-1; D might be TRBD1 (6 bases). CDR1 MNHNS and CDR2 SASEGT come from the germline V gene. This CDR3 has 13 amino acids. Deletions cut 3 bases from V and 7 bases from J, with 12 bases between.

A single count supports this clonotype. The chain couples TRBV19 to TRBJ1-1; D not certain. There are 15 residues in the CDR3. Germline V gene lookup returns CDR1 LNHDA and CDR2 SQIVND (reference sequence). With 0 bases removed from V and 0 bases from J, the gap between germline ends came to 8 bases. CDR3 sequence reads: CASSIDPEMNTEAFF. The CDR3 DNA sequence: TGTGCCAGTAGTATAGATCCTGAGATGAACACTGAAGCTTTCTTT.

The rearrangement uses TRBV30 and TRBJ1-1; D is uncertain. The CDR3 runs to 14 residues. The V gene's germline CDR1 is GTSNPN and CDR2 SVGIG (reference sequence). Trimming removed 0 bases from V and 4 bases from J, with 12 bases in between. Written as DNA, the CDR3 is TGTGCCTGGAGTGTACTGACAACGGGCACTGAAGCTTTCTTT. As protein: CAWSVLTTGTEAFF.

The CDR3 protein is CARSSGQGNEQYF. The DNA of the CDR3 is TGTGCCCGATCGTCGGGACAGGGAAACGAGCAGTACTTC. The V gene is TRBV30, the J gene TRBJ2-7, with 9 bases fitting TRBD1. V lost 8 bases, J lost 5 bases, and 10 bases stayed unmatched. Germline assignment: CDR1 GTSNPN and CDR2 SVGIG (reference sequence). The CDR3 is 13 residues long.